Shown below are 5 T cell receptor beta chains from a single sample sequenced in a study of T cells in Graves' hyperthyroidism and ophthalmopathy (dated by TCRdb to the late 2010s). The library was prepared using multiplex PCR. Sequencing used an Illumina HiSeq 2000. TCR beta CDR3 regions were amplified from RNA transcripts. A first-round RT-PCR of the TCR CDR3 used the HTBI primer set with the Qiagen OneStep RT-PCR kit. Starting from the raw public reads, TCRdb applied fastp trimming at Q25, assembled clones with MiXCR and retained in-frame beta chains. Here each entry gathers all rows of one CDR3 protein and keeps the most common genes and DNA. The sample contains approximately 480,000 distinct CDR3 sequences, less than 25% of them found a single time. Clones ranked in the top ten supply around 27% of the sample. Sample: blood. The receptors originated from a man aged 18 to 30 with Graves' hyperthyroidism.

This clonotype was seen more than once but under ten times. CDR3 region: CASSLVSAGRGYTF. The CDR3 DNA reads TGTGCCAGCAGCTTGGTTTCGGCAGGGCGGGGCTACACCTTC. The gene calls are TRBV5-6 and TRBJ1-2; tentative D call: TRBD1 (5 bases). CDR1 is SGHDT and CDR2 is YYEEEE in the germline V gene. This CDR3 comprises 14 residues. Trimming cost V 0 bases and J 8 bases, with 14 bases left between them.

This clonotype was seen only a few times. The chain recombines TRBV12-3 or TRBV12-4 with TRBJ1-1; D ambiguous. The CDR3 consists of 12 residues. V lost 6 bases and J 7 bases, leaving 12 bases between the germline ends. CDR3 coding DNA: TGTGCCAGCAGCTCCTACAATCTTGAAGCTTTCTTT. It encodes CASSSYNLEAFF.

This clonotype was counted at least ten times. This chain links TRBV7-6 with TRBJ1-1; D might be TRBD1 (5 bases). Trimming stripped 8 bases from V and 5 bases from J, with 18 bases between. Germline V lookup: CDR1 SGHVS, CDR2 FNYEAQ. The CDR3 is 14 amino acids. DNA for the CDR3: TGTGCCAGCGGGGATTCTGAGGGGACGACTGAAGCTTTCTTT. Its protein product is CASGDSEGTTEAFF. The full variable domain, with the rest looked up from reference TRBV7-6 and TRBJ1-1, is GAGVSQSPRYKVTKRGQDVALRCDPISGHVSLYWYRQALGQGPEFLTYFNYEAQQDKSGLPNDRFSAERPEGSISTLTIQRTEQRDSAMYRCASGDSEGTTEAFFGQGTRLTVV.

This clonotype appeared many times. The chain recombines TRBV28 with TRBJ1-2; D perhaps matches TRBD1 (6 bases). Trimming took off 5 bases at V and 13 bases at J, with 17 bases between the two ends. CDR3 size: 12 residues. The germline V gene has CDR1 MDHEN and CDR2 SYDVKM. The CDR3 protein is CASSQLSGTPTF. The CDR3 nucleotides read TGTGCCAGCAGTCAACTCTCCGGGACACCCACCTTC.

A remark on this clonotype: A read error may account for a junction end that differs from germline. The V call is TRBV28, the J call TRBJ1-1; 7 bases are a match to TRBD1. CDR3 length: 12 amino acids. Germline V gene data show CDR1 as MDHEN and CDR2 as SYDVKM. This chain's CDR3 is CASRSGGTEACF. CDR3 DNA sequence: TGTGCCAGCAGGTCAGGGGGGACTGAAGCTTGCTTT.